This T cell receptor beta chain was sequenced during a study of shared clonotypes between healthy human individuals. This CDR3 spans 15 amino acids. The germline V gene has CDR1 SGHTA and CDR2 FQGNSA. V lost 0 bases and J lost 4, with 9 bases in between. This clone was counted a single time. Every immunoSEQ plate was one replicate of a subset's evenly spread DNA. The sequenced material, unsorted PBMC DNA, was run on ten immunoSEQ deep assay plates. Data came from immunoSEQ multiplex PCR; TCRdb stores just in-frame clones and leaves some out. This table has approximately 500,000 clones, 60% to 80% appearing once.

Material: PBMCs. The V and J genes are TRBV7-2 and TRBJ1-4; no definite D call. This TCR derives from a woman aged 35 to 49 in good health. Some clones in this sample may be carry-over from other donors' samples. The CDR3 spells CASSLARRVNEKLFF. As DNA, the CDR3 is TGTGCCAGCAGCTTAGCGCGCAGAGTTAATGAAAAACTGTTTTTT.